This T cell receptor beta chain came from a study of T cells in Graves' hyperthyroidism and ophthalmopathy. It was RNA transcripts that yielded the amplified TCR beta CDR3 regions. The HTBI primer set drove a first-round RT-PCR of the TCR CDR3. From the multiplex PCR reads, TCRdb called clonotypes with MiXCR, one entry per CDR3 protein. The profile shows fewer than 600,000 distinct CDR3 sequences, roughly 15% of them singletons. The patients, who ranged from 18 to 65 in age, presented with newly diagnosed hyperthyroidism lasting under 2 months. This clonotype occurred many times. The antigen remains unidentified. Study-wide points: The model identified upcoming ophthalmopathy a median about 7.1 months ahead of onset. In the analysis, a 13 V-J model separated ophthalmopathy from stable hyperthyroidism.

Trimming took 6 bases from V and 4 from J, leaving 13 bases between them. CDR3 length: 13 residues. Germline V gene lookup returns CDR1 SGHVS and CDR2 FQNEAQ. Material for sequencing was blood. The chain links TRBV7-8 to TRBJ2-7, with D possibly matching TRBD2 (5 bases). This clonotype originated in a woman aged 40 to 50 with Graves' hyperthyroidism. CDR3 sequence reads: CASSQRRLYEQYF. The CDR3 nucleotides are TGTGCCAGCAGTCAAAGGAGGCTTTACGAGCAGTACTTC. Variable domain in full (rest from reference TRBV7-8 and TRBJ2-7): GAGVSQSPRYKVAKRGQDVALRCDPISGHVSLFWYQQALGQGPEFLTYFQNEAQLDKSGLPSDRFFAERPEGSVSTLKIQRTQQEDSAVYLCASSQRRLYEQYFGPGTRLTVT.